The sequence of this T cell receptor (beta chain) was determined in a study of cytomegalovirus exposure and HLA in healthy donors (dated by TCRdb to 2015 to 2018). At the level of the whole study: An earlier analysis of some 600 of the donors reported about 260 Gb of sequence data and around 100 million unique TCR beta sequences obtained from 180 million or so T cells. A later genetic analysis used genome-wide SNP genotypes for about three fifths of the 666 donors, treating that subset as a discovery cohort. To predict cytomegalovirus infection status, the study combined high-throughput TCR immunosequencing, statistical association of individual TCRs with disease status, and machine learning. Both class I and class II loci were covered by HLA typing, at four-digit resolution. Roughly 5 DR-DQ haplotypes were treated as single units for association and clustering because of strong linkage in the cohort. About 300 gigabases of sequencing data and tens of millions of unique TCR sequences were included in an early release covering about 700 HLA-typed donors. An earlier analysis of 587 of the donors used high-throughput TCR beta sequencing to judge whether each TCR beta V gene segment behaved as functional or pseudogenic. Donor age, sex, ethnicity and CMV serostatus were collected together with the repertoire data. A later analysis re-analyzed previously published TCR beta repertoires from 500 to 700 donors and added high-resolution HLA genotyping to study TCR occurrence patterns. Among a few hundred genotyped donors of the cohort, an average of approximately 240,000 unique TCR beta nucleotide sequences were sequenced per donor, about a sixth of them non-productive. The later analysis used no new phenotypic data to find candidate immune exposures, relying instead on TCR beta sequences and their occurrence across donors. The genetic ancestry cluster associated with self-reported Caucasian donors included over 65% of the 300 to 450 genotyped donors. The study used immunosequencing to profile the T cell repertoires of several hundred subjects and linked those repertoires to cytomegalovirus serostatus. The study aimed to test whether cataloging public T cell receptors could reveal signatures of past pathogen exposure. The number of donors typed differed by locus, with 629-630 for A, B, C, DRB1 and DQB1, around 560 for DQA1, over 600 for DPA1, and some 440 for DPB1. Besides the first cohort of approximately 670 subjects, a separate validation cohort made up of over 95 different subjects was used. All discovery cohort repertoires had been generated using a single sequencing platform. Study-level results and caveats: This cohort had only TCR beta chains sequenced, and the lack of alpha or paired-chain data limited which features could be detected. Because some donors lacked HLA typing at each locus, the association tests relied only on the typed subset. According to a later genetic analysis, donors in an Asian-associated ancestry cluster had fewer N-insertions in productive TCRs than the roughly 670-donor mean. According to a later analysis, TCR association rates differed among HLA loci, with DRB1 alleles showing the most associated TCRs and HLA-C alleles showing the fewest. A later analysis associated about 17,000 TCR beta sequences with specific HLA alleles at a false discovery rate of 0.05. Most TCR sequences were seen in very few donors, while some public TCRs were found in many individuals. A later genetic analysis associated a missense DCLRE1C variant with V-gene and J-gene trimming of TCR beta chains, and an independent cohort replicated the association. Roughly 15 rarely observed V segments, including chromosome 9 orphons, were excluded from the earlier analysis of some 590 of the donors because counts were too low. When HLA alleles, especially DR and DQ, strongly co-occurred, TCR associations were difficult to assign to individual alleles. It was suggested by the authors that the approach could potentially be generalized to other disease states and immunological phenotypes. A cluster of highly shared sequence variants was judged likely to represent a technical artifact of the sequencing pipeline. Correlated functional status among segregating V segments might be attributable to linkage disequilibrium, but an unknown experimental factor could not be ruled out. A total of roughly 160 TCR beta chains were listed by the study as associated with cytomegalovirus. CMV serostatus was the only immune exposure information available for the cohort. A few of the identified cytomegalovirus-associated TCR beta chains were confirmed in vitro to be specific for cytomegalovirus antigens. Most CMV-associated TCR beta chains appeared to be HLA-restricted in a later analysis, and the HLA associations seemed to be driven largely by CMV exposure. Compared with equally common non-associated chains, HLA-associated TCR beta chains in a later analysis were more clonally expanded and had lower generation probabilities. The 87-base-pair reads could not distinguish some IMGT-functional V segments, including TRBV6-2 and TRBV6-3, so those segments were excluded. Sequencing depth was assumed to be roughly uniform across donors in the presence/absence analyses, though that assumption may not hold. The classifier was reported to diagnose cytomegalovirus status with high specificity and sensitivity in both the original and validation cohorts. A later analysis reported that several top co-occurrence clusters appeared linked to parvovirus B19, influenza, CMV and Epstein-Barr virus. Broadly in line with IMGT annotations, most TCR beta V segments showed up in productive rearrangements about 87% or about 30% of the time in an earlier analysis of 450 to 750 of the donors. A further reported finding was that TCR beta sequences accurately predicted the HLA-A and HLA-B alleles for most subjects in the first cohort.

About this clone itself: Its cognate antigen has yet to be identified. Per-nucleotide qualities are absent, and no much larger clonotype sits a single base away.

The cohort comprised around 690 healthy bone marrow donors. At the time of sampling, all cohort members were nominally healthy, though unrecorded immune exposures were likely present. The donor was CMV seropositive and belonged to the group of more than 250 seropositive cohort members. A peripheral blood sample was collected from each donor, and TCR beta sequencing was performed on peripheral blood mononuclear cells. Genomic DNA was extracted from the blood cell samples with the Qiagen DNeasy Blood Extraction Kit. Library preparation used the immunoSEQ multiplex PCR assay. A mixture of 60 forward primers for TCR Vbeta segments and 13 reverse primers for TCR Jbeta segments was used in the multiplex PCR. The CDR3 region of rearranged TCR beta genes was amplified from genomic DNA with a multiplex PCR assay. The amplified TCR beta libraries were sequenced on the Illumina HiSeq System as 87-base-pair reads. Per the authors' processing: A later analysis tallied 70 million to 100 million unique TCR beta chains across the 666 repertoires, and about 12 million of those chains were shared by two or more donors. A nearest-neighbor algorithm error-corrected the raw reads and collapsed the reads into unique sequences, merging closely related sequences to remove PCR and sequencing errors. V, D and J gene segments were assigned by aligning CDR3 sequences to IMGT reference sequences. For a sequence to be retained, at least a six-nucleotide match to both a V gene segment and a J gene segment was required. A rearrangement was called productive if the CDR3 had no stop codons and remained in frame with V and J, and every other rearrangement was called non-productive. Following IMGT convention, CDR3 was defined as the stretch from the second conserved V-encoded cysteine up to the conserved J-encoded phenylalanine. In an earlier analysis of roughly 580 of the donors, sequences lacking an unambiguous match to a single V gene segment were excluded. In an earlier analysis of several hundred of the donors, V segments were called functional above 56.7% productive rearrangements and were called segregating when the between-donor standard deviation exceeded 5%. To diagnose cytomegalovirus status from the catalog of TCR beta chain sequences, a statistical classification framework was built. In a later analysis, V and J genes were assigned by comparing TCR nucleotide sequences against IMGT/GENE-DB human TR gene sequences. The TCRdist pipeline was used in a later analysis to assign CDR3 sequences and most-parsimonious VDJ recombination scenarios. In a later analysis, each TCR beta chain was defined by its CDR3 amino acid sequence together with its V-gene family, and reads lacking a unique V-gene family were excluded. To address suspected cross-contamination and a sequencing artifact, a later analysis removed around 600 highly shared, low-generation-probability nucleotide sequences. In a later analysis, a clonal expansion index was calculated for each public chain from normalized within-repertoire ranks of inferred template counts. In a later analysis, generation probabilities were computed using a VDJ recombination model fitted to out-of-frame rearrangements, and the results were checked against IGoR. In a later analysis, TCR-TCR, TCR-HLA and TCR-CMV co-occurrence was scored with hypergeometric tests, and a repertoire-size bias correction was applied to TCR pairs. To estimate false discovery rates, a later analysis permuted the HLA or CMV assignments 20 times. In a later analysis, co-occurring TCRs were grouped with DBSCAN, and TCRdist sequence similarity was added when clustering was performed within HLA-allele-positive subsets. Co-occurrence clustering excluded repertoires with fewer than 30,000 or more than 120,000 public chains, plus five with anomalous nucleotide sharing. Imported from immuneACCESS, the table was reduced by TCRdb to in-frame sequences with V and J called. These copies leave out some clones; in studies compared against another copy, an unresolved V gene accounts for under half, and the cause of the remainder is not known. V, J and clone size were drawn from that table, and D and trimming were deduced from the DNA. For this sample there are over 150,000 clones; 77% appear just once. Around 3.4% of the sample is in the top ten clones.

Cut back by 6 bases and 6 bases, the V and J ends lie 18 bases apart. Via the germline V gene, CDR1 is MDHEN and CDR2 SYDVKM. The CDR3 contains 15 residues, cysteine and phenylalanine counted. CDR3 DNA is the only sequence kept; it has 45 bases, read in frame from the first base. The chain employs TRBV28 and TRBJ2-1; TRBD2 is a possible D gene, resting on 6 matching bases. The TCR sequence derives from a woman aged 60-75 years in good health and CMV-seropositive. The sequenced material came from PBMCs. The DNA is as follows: TGTGCCAGCAGGGCTCCGGGACTTACCTTCAATGAGCAGTTCTTC. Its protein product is CASRAPGLTFNEQFF.